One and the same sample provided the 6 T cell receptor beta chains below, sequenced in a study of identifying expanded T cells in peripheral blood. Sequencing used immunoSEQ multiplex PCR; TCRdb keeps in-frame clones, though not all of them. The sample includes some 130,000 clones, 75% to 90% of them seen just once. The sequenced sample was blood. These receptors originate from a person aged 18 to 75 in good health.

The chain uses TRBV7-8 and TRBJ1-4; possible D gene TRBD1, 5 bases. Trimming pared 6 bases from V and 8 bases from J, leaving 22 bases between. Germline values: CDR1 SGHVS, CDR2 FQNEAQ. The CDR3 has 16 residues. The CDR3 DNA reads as TGTGCCAGCAGTACCTTGCCCCCAGGGTCCCTCGAAAAACTGTTTTTT. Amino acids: CASSTLPPGSLEKLFF.

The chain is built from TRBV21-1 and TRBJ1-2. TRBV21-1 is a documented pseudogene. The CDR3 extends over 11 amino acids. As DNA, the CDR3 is TGTGCCAGCAGAGATAACTATGGCTACACCTTC. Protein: CASRDNYGYTF.

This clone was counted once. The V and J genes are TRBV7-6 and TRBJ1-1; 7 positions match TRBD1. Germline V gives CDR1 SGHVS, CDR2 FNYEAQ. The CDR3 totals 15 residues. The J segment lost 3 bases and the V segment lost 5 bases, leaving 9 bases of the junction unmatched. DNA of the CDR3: TGTGCCAGCAGCCTCATGACAGGGAAAGACACTGAAGCTTTCTTT. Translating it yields CASSLMTGKDTEAFF.

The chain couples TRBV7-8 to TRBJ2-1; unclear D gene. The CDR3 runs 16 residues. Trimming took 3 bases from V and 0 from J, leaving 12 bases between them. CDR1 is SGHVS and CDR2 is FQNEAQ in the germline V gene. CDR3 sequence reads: CASSFSSISSYNEQFF. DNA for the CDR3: TGTGCCAGCAGCTTCTCCAGTATAAGCTCCTACAATGAGCAGTTCTTC.

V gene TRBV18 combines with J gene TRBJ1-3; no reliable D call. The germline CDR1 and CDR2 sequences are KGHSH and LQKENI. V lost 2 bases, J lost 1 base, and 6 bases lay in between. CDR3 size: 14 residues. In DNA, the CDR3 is TGTGCCAGCTCACCAAGCCAATCTGGAAACACCATATATTTT. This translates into CASSPSQSGNTIYF.

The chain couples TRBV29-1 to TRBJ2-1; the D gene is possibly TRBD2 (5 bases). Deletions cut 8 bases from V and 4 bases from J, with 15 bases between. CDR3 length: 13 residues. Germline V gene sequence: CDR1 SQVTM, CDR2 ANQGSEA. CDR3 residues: CSFQTNGYNEQFF. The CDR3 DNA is TGCAGCTTCCAGACTAACGGATACAATGAGCAGTTCTTC.